This T cell receptor beta chain stems from a study of shared clonotypes between healthy human individuals. Study as a whole: The study used three CD4 naive, three CD4 memory, two CD8 naive and one CD8 memory plate per donor. Overall study results and limits: A limitation of the genetic and exposure-history diversity represented arose from few donors.

DNA at approximately 200 ng, about 30,000 T cell genomes, went into sorted-subset replicate PCRs. Sequencing used immunoSEQ multiplex PCR; TCRdb keeps in-frame clones, though not all of them. The sample lists about 2.4 million clones; 85% to 95% were seen once. As regards this clone: The antigen is undetermined.

The sequence was collected from a man aged 18 to 29 in good health. Sequenced sample: naive CD4+ T cells sorted from blood. The subset: CD45RA+ positively selected.

In DNA form, the CDR3 reads TGTGCCACCTCTAGAGGGACAGATAATTCACCCCTCCACTTT. It encodes CATSRGTDNSPLHF. The rearrangement uses TRBV19 and TRBJ1-6, with 7 bases fitting TRBD1. This CDR3 has 14 residues. The V gene end was trimmed by 10 bases and the J gene end by 5 bases; junction bases not matched to a gene: 8. Germline CDR1 LNHDA, CDR2 SQIVND (reference sequence).